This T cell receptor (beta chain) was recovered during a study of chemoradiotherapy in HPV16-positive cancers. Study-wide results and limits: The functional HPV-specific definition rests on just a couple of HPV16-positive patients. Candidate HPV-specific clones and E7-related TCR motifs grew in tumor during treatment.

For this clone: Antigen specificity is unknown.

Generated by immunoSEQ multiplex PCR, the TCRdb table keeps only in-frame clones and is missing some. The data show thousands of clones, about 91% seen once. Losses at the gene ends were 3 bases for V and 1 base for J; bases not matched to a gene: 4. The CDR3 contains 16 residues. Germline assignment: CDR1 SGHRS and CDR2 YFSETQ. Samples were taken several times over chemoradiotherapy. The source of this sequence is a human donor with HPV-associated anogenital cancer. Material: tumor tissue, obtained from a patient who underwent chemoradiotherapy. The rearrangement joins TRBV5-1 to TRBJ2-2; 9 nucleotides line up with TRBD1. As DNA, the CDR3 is TGCGCCAGCAGCTCTCCGGGACAGGGGAACACCGGGGAGCTGTTTTTT. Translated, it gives CASSSPGQGNTGELFF.